This T cell receptor (beta chain) was sequenced during a study of spatial heterogeneity in lung cancer. As for the study in general: Each distinct TCR and UMI combination averaged more than ten appearances in raw reads. Points from the study as a whole: It was found that expanded intratumoral alpha and beta TCR counts tracked tumor mutation counts.

V dropped 6 bases and J dropped 10 bases, with 16 bases sitting between them. The germline CDR1 and CDR2 sequences are MNHEY and SVGEGT. The CDR3 consists of 13 residues. Indicated time point: sample taken at primary tumor resection. Around 70 TRACERx patients with early, untreated non-small cell lung cancer donated samples. TCRs were sequenced from unsorted whole RNA of tumor, nontumor lung or PBMC. This clonotype was seen repeatedly, ten times or more. What it binds is not known. This beta chain was picked up by a library intended for alpha chains and is off target, so its count carries little meaning. TCRdb used MiXCR to reprocess the 5' RACE reads, holding one entry per CDR3 protein. The sample holds 14,000 or so distinct CDR3 sequences; roughly 4.7% are singletons and the top ten take about 16%.

This sequence joins TRBV6-2 or TRBV6-3 and TRBJ2-1, with D possibly matching TRBD2 (6 bases). This TCR derives from a female donor with early-stage non-small cell lung cancer. Sequenced material: lung tumor tissue, taken at surgery. CDR3 in amino acids: CASSPAGYGEQFF. In DNA, the CDR3 is TGTGCCAGCAGCCCCGCGGGGTACGGGGAGCAGTTCTTC.